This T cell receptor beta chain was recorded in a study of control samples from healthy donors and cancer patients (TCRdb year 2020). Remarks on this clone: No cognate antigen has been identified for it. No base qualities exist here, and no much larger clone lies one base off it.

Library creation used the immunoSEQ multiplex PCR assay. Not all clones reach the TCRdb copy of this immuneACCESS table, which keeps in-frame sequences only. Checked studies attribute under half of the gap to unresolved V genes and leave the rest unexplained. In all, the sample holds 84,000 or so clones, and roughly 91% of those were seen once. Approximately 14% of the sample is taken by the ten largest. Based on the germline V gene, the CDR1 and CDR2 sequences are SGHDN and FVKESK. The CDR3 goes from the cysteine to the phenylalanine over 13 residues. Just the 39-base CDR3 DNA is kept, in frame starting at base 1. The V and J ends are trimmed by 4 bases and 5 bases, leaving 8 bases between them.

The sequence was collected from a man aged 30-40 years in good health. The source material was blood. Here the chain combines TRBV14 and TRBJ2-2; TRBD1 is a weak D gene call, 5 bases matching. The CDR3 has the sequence CASSPQGTGELFF. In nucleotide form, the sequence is TGTGCCAGCAGCCCGCAGGGAACCGGGGAGCTGTTTTTT.